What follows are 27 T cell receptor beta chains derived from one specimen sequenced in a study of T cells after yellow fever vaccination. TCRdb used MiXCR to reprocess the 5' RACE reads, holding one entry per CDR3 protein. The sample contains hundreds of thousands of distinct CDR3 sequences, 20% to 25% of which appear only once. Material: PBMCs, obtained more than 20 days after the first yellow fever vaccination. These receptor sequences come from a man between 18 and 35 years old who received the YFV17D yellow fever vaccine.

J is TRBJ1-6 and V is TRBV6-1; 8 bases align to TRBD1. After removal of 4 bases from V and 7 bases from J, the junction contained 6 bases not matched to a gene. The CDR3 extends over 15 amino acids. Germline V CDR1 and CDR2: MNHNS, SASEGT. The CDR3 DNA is TGTGCCAGCAGTGTCACAGGGGGTTGGAATTCACCCCTCCACTTT. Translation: CASSVTGGWNSPLHF.

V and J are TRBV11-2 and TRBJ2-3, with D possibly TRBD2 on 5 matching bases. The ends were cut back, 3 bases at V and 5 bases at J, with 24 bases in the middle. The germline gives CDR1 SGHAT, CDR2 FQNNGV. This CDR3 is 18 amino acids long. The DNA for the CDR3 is TGTGCCAGCAGCTTCATTAGACCCGGGGTCCTGCGGGTAGATACGCAGTATTTT. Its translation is CASSFIRPGVLRVDTQYF.

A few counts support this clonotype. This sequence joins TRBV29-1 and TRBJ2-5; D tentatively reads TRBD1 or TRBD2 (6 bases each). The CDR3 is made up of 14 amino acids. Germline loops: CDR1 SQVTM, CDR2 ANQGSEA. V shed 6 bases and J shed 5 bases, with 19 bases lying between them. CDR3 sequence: CSVGFGGRTETQYF. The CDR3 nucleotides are TGCAGCGTAGGGTTCGGGGGCCGCACGGAGACCCAGTACTTC.

CDR3 amino acids: CASSFGRDSSFYEQYF. CDR3 DNA: TGTGCCAGCAGTTTTGGCCGGGATAGCAGTTTCTACGAGCAGTACTTC. The chain has TRBV11-2 and TRBJ2-7, with D perhaps TRBD2 (5 bases). CDR3 size: 16 residues. Germline CDR1 reads SGHAT; CDR2 reads FQNNGV. V gave up 6 bases and J gave up 3 bases, with 21 bases separating them. Full variable domain (remainder filled in from reference TRBV11-2 and TRBJ2-7): EAGVAQSPRYKIIEKRQSVAFWCNPISGHATLYWYQQILGQGPKLLIQFQNNGVVDDSQLPKDRFSAERLKGVDSTLKIQPAKLEDSAVYLCASSFGRDSSFYEQYFGPGTRLTVT.

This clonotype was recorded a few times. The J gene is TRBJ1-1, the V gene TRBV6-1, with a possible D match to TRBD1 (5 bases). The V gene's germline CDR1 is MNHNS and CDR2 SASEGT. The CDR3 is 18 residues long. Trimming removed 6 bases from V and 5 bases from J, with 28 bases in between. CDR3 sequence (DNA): TGTGCCAGCAGCCCTAGTAGCGGGACTGATAGGCGGGGGACTGAAGCTTTCTTT. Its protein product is CASSPSSGTDRRGTEAFF.

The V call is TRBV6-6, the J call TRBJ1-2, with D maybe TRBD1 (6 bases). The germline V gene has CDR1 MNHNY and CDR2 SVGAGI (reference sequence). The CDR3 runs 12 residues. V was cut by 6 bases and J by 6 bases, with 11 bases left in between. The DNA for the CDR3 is TGTGCCAGCAGATCCTCAGGGGATGGCTACACCTTC. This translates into CASRSSGDGYTF.

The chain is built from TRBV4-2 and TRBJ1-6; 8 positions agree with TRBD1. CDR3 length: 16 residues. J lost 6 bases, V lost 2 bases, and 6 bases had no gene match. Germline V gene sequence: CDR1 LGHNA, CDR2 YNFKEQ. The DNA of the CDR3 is TGTGCCAGCAGCCAATCTGCGGGACAGGCTAATTCACCCCTCCACTTT. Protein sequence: CASSQSAGQANSPLHF.

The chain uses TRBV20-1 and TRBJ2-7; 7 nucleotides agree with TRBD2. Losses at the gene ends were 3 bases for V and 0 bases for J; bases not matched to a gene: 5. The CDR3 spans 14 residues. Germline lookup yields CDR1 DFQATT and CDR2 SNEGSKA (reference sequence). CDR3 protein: CSARALADSYEQYF. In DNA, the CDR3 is TGCAGTGCTAGGGCGCTAGCGGACTCCTACGAGCAGTACTTC.

CDR3 amino acids: CASSQEGAGEAFF. In DNA, the CDR3 is TGCGCCAGCAGCCAAGAAGGGGCAGGTGAAGCTTTCTTT. V is TRBV4-1 and J is TRBJ1-1; tentatively, D is TRBD1 (5 bases). V was shortened by 0 bases and J by 7 bases, with 9 bases between the two germline ends. CDR1 and CDR2 from the germline V gene are MGHRA and YSYEKL. This CDR3 has 13 amino acids.

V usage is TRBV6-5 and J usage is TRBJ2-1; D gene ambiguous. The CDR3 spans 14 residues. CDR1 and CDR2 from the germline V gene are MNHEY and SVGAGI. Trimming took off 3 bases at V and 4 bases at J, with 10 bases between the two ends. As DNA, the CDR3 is TGTGCCAGCAGTTATAACAGCTTTTACAATGAGCAGTTCTTC. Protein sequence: CASSYNSFYNEQFF.

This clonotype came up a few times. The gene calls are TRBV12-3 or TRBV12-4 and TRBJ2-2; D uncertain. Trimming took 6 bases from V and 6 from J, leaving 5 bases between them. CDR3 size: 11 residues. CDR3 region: CASSSSGELFF. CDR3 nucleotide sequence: TGTGCCAGCAGCTCCTCCGGGGAGCTGTTTTTT.

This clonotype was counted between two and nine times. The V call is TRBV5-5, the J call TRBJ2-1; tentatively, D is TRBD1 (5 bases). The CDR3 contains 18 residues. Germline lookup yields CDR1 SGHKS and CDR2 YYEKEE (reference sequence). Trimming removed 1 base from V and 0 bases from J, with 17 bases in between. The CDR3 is CASSLRDRDRNSYNEQFF. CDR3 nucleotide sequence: TGTGCCAGCAGCTTGAGGGATCGCGACAGAAACTCCTACAATGAGCAGTTCTTC.

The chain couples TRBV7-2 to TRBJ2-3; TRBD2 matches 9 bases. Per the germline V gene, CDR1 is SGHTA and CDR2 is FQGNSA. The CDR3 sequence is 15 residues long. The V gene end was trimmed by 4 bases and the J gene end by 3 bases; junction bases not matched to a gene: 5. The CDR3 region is CASSWIAGVTDTQYF. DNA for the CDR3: TGTGCCAGCAGCTGGATAGCGGGGGTGACAGATACGCAGTATTTT.

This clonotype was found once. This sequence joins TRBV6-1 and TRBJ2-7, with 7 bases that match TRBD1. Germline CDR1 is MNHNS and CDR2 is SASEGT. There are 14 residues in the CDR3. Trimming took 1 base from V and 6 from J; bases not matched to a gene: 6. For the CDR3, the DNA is TGTGCCAGCAGTGAAGACAGGGGATACTTCGAGCAGTACTTC. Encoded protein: CASSEDRGYFEQYF.

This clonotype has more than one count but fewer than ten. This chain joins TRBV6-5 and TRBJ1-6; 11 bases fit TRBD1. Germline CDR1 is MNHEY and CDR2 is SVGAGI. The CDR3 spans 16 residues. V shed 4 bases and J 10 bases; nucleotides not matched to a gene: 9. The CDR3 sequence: CASSSAQDRGRSPLHF. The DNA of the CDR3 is TGTGCCAGCAGTTCTGCCCAGGACAGGGGGCGATCACCCCTCCACTTT.

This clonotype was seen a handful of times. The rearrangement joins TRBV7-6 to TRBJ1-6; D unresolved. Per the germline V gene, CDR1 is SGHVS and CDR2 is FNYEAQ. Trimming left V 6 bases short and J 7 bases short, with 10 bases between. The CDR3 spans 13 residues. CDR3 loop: CASSWTENSPLHF. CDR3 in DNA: TGTGCCAGCAGTTGGACGGAGAATTCACCCCTCCACTTT.

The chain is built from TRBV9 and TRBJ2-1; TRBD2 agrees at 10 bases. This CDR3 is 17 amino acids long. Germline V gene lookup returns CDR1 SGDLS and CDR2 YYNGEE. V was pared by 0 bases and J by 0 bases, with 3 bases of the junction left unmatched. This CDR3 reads CASSVGSGGSSYNEQFF. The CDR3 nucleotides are TGTGCCAGCAGCGTAGGTAGCGGGGGGAGCTCCTACAATGAGCAGTTCTTC.

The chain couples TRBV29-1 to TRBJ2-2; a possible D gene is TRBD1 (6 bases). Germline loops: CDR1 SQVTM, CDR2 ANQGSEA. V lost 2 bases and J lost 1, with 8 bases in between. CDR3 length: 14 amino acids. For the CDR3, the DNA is TGCAGCGTTGAAAGGACAGAGAACACCGGGGAGCTGTTTTTT. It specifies CSVERTENTGELFF.

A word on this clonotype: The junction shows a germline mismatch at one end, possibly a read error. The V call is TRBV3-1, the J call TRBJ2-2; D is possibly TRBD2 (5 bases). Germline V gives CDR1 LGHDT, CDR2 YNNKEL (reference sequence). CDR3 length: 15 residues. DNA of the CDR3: TGTGCCAGCTGCCAAGATGACGGGATCAGCGGGGAGCTGTTTTTT. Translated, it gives CASCQDDGISGELFF.

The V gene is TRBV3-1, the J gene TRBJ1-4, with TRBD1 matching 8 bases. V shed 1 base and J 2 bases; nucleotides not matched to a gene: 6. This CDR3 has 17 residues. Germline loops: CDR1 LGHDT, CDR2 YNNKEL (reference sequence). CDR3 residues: CASSQVGRGPTNEKLFF. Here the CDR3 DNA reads TGTGCCAGCAGCCAAGTCGGCAGGGGGCCCACTAATGAAAAACTGTTTTTT.

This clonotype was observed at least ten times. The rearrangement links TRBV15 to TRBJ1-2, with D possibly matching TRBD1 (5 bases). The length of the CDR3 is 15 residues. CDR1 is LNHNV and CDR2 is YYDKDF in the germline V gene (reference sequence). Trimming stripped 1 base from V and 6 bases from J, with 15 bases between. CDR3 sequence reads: CATSRAGTPGNGYTF. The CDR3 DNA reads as TGTGCCACCAGCAGAGCCGGGACCCCCGGGAATGGCTACACCTTC.

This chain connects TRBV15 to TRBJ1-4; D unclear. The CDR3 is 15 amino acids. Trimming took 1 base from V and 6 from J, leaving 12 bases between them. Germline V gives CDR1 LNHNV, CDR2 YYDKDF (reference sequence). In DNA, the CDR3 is TGTGCCACCAGCAGAGCCTATAGAGAGGATGAAAAACTGTTTTTT. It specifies CATSRAYREDEKLFF.

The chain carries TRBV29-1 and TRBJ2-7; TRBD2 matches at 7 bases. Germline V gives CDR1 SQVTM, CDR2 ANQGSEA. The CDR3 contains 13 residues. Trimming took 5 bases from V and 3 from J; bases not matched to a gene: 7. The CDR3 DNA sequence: TGCAGCGTTATAAATAGCGGGTACTACGAGCAGTACTTC. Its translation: CSVINSGYYEQYF.

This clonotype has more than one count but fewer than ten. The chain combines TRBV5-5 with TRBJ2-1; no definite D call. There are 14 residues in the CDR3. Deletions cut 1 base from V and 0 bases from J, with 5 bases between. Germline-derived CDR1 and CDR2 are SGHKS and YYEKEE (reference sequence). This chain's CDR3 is CASSLTDSYNEQFF. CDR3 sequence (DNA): TGTGCCAGCAGCTTGACAGACTCCTACAATGAGCAGTTCTTC.

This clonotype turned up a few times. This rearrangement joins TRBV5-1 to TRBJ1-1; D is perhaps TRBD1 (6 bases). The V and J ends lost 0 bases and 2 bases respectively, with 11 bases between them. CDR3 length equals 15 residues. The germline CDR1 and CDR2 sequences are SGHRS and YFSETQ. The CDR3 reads CASSLDGGRNTEAFF. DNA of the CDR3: TGCGCCAGCAGCTTGGACGGGGGGCGTAACACTGAAGCTTTCTTT.

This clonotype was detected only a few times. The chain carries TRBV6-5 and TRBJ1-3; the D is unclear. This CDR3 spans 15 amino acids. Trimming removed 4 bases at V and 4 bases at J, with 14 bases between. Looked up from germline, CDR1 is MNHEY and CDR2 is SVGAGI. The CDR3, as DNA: TGTGCCAGCAGTTCTAGTCTCACATACGGAAACACCATATATTTT. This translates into CASSSSLTYGNTIYF.

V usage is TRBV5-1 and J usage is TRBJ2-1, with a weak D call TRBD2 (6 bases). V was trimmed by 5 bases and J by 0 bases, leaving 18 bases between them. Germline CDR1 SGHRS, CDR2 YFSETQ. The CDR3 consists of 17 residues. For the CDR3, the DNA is TGCGCCAGCAGTATCTTCCCGGGGGAGAGCTCCTACAATGAGCAGTTCTTC. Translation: CASSIFPGESSYNEQFF. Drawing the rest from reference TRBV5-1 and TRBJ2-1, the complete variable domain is KAGVTQTPRYLIKTRGQQVTLSCSPISGHRSVSWYQQTPGQGLQFLFEYFSETQRNKGNFPGRFSGRQFSNSRSEMNVSTLELGDSALYLCASSIFPGESSYNEQFFGPGTRLTVL.